What follows is one T cell receptor beta chain and its context. Its antigen is not identified. The treatment here: roughly 10-day PBMC culture with coronavirus spike peptide pools or control peptides (ViraFEST assay). After expanding antigen-specific T cells with peptide pools, ViraFEST sequenced their TCRs. Roughly 2 million PBMCs per well were cultured with approximately 9.9 IU/ml IL-2 and roughly 10 ug/ml peptide pools. Cultured CD4+ T cell DNA was sequenced using the Oncomine TCR Beta short-read assay. TCRdb passed the PCR reads through MiXCR, listing each CDR3 protein once. In the table there are about 14,000 distinct CDR3 sequences, roughly 30% of which are singletons. The sample belongs to a study of vaccination and CD4 T cells after COVID-19. Whole-study context: The cells in question were stimulated using overlapping spike peptides derived from SARS-CoV-2, HCoV-NL63, HCoV-OC43 and HCoV-229E. Control cultures were supplied with a CEFX pool, an HIV-1 Nef pool, or no peptide at all.

Sequenced material: CD4+ T cells from blood, cultured in vitro. The sequence came from a human donor who had recovered from COVID-19.

This CDR3 reads CASSEGLAGAYEQYF. As DNA, the CDR3 is TGTGCCAGCAGTGAAGGACTAGCGGGAGCCTACGAGCAGTACTTC. The rearrangement joins TRBV6-1 to TRBJ2-1; 12 nucleotides match TRBD2. The J call may be incorrect, as the DNA end agrees better with TRBJ2-7. Germline V gene lookup returns CDR1 MNHNS and CDR2 SASEGT. The CDR3 consists of 15 residues.